The clone carrying this TCR beta chain was counted only a few times. What it binds is unknown. This specimen comes from a study of CD8+CD57+ T cells in acquired aplastic anemia. Study conclusions and caveats: Patients and controls were found to share roughly 31 CD8+ CDR3 sequences.

CDR3 and TCR beta VDJ profiling relied on genomic DNA as the template. TCRdb recomputed calls from the reads with MiXCR, one row per CDR3 protein. The sample holds 200,000 to 300,000 distinct CDR3 sequences, approximately 80% seen once. CDR3 size: 15 residues. With 7 bases removed from V and 12 bases from J, the gap between germline ends came to 27 bases. The germline V gene encodes CDR1 SGDLS and CDR2 YYNGEE. CD8+CD57+ cell expansion, shown by flow cytometry, had occurred in the patients selected for sequencing. No patient had been given any therapy when blood was sampled. The origin of this receptor is a human donor with aplastic anemia. V usage is TRBV9 and J usage is TRBJ2-3; D may be TRBD1 or TRBD2 (6 bases each). The sequencing sample was made of sorted CD4+, CD8+, or CD8+CD57+ T cells (not recorded which) from PBMCs. Here the CDR3 reads CASGDGGTDTQYQYF. In nucleotides, the CDR3 is TGTGCCAGCGGGGACGGGGGCACAGATACGCAGTATCAGTATTTT.